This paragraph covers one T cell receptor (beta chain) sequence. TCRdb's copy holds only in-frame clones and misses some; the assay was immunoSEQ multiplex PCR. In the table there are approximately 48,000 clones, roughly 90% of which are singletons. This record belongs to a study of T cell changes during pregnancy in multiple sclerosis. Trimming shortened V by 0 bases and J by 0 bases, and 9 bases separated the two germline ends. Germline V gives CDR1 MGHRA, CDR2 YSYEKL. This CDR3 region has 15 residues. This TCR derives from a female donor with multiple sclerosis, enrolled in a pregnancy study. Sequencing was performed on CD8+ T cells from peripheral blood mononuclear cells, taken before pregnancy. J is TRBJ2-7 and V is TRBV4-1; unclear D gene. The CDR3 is CASSQDQYTSYEQYF. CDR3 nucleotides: TGCGCCAGCAGCCAAGATCAATACACCTCCTACGAGCAGTACTTC.